Shown below are 28 T cell receptor beta chains from a single sample sequenced in a study of breast tumors, draining lymph nodes, adjacent tissues. TCRdb re-derived calls from the multiplex PCR reads in MiXCR, one entry per CDR3 protein. This sample has tens of thousands of distinct CDR3 sequences, with about 27% found just once. The lymph nodes were axillary draining lymph nodes from breast cancer patients. The specimen was axillary lymph node tissue. The receptors derive from a female donor with breast cancer. Some clones in this sample may be carry-over from other donors' samples.

This clonotype was counted ten times or more. In DNA, the CDR3 is TGTGCCAGCTCACCTTCCACTGGGCTGGGCTACAATGAGCAGTTCTTC. It yields the protein CASSPSTGLGYNEQFF. The chain uses TRBV18 and TRBJ2-1; unclear D gene. From germline, CDR1 is KGHSH and CDR2 LQKENI. This CDR3 is built from 16 residues. With 3 bases removed from V and 3 bases from J, the gap between germline ends came to 15 bases.

This clonotype was recorded at least ten times. CDR3 coding DNA: TGCAGTGCCGACGCGGCTGACTCTGGAAACACCATATATTTT. Translating gives CSADAADSGNTIYF. This chain connects TRBV20-1 to TRBJ1-3, with D unresolved. CDR3 size: 14 residues. V was pared by 6 bases and J by 0 bases, with 12 bases between. Germline V gene sequence: CDR1 DFQATT, CDR2 SNEGSKA (reference sequence).

The chain has TRBV20-1 and TRBJ1-6, with TRBD1 matching over 7 bases. The V gene's germline CDR1 is DFQATT and CDR2 SNEGSKA (reference sequence). Losses at the gene ends were 5 bases for V and 7 bases for J; bases not matched to a gene: 5. The length of the CDR3 is 13 residues. The CDR3 reads CSAVTGINSPLHF. The CDR3 coding sequence is TGCAGTGCTGTGACAGGGATAAATTCACCCCTCCACTTT.

This clonotype was recorded many times. This chain uses TRBV19 with TRBJ1-2; no firm D call. The CDR3 length is 13 residues. Germline V gives CDR1 LNHDA, CDR2 SQIVND (reference sequence). V dropped 0 bases and J dropped 8 bases, with 10 bases sitting between them. CDR3 nucleotide sequence: TGTGCCAGTAGTATAGATCAAGTGCGGGGCTACACCTTC. Its translation: CASSIDQVRGYTF.

This clonotype was observed at least ten times. The V gene is TRBV28, the J gene TRBJ1-5, with D maybe TRBD1 (6 bases). Trimming left V 5 bases short and J 7 bases short, with 15 bases between. Germline CDR1 and CDR2: MDHEN and SYDVKM. CDR3 size: 14 residues. The CDR3 here is CASSRQDFSQPQHF. The CDR3 bases are TGTGCCAGCAGTCGACAGGATTTTTCGCAGCCCCAGCATTTT.

This clonotype was detected once. This chain connects TRBV25-1 to TRBJ1-2; 10 nucleotides match TRBD1. With 6 bases clipped from V and 8 bases from J, the junction kept 15 bases outside the gene matches. CDR3 length: 16 amino acids. CDR1 MGHDK and CDR2 SYGVNS come from the germline V gene. CDR3 nucleotide sequence: TGTGCCAGCAGCCTCGTCCCGGGACAGGGGAATAACGGCTACACCTTC. Its translation: CASSLVPGQGNNGYTF.

This clonotype was observed a few times. The rearrangement joins TRBV5-1 to TRBJ1-6; tentative D call: TRBD1 (5 bases). This CDR3 contains 16 residues. Germline CDR1 SGHRS, CDR2 YFSETQ. Trimming cost V 4 bases and J 7 bases, with 18 bases left between them. The CDR3 is CASSRGGGQLNSPLHF. The CDR3 DNA reads as TGCGCCAGCAGCCGGGGAGGTGGACAACTAAATTCACCCCTCCACTTT.

As to this clonotype: A much larger clone differs by one base, so this may be a read error. The chain is built from TRBV7-2 and TRBJ2-2, with D hard to call. The CDR3 extends over 13 amino acids. Germline V gene sequence: CDR1 SGHTA, CDR2 FQGNSA. Trimming removed 4 bases from V and 5 bases from J, with 8 bases in between. In nucleotides, the CDR3 is TGTGCCAGCAGCTCCCGCGATACCGGGGAGCTGTTTTTT. This codes for CASSSRDTGELFF.

This clonotype occurred many times. J is TRBJ1-2 and V is TRBV6-5, with 8 bases lining up with TRBD1. The CDR3 covers 16 residues. Germline values: CDR1 MNHEY, CDR2 SVGAGI. The junction had 10 bases not matched to a gene; V was cut back by 5 bases and J by 2 bases. In DNA, the CDR3 is TGTGCCAGCAGTCCCGTTCAGGGGGCGCCGAACTATGGCTACACCTTC. Residues: CASSPVQGAPNYGYTF.

The rearrangement links TRBV24-1 to TRBJ1-1; TRBD1 matches 9 bases. Germline V CDR1 and CDR2: KGHDR, SFDVKD. Trimming cost V 4 bases and J 2 bases; bases outside gene matches: 1. The CDR3 has 14 residues. The CDR3: CATSETGGNTEAFF. Here the CDR3 DNA reads TGTGCCACCAGTGAGACAGGGGGAAACACTGAAGCTTTCTTT.

A word on this clonotype: It may be a read error: a sequence one base away is much more abundant. This chain connects TRBV5-8 to TRBJ2-1, with TRBD2 as a possible D gene (5 bases). From germline, CDR1 is SGHTS and CDR2 YDEGEE. V was clipped by 1 base and J by 7 bases, with 12 bases between them. This CDR3 has 14 amino acids. CDR3 nucleotide sequence: TGTGCCAGCAGCTTGAGTCCGGGGATAAATGAGCAGTTCTTC. Amino acids: CASSLSPGINEQFF.

This clonotype was observed once. Germline is not matched at one junction end, which may reflect a read error. This chain connects TRBV18 to TRBJ2-7, with 9 positions matching TRBD1. The CDR3 runs to 15 residues. The germline gives CDR1 KGHSH, CDR2 LQKENI. DNA for the CDR3: TGTGCCAACTCACCTACAGGGGGCACCGAGGACGAGCTGTACTTC. This translates into CANSPTGGTEDELYF. Supplemented by reference TRBV18 and TRBJ2-7, the full variable domain reads NAGVMQNPRHLVRRRGQEARLRCSPMKGHSHVYWYRQLPEEGLKFMVYLQKENIIDESGMPKERFSAEFPKEGPSILRIQQVVRGDSAAYFCANSPTGGTEDELYFGPGTRLTVT.

This clonotype occurred once. The chain uses TRBV9 and TRBJ2-1; TRBD1 might be the D (6 bases). Germline V CDR1 and CDR2: SGDLS, YYNGEE. This CDR3 spans 14 amino acids. Deletions cut 2 bases from V and 12 bases from J, with 18 bases between. The CDR3 loop is CASSVGASTDTQFF. Written as DNA, the CDR3 is TGTGCCAGCAGCGTGGGGGCAAGCACAGATACGCAGTTCTTC. Using reference TRBV9 and TRBJ2-1 for the parts outside the CDR3, the full variable domain is DSGVTQTPKHLITATGQRVTLRCSPRSGDLSVYWYQQSLDQGLQFLIQYYNGEERAKGNILERFSAQQFPDLHSELNLSSLELGDSALYFCASSVGASTDTQFFGPGTRLTVL.

In this sample, this clonotype turned up once. The chain combines TRBV2 with TRBJ2-1; D might be TRBD2 (5 bases). V lost 0 bases and J lost 6, with 9 bases in between. Germline V gene sequence: CDR1 SNHLY, CDR2 FYNNEI. The CDR3 sequence is 14 residues long. CDR3 region: CASSEAPGSNEQFF. CDR3 bases: TGTGCCAGCAGTGAAGCGCCGGGGAGCAATGAGCAGTTCTTC.

This clonotype was seen a handful of times. A junction end diverges from the germline sequence, so it may reflect a read error. The CDR3 bases are TGTGCCAGCAGCTCAGGAACCGGACTCTTCGGCACAGATCCGCAGTGTTTT. This sequence encodes CASSSGTGLFGTDPQCF. This sequence joins TRBV7-9 and TRBJ2-3, with a possible D match to TRBD2 (5 bases). This CDR3 has 17 residues. Germline V CDR1 and CDR2: SEHNR, FQNEAQ (reference sequence).

The chain is built from TRBV6-5 and TRBJ2-7, with 11 bases that match TRBD2. Germline values: CDR1 MNHEY, CDR2 SVGAGI. The CDR3 covers 14 residues. V lost 5 bases to trimming and J lost 3 bases; unmatched junction nucleotides: 3. The chain's CDR3 is CASSPGTSGYEQYF. In DNA form, the CDR3 reads TGTGCCAGCAGTCCCGGGACTAGCGGCTACGAGCAGTACTTC.

This clonotype has ten or more counts. As DNA, the CDR3 is TGCAGTGCTAGAGAGCAGGGTTCCTCCTATAATTCACCCCTCCACTTT. Its translation is CSAREQGSSYNSPLHF. The chain carries TRBV20-1 and TRBJ1-6, with D perhaps matching TRBD1 (5 bases). The CDR3 totals 16 residues. Trimming took off 0 bases at V and 0 bases at J, with 9 bases between the two ends. Germline assignment: CDR1 DFQATT and CDR2 SNEGSKA (reference sequence).

Ten or more counts support this clonotype. V and J are TRBV7-6 and TRBJ2-1; the match to TRBD2 covers 8 bases. V trimming: 3 bases; J trimming: 5 bases; junction bases outside the gene matches: 3. Germline V gene lookup returns CDR1 SGHVS and CDR2 FNYEAQ. There are 14 residues in the CDR3. CDR3 bases: TGTGCCAGCAGCTTTTTAGCGGGGAACAATGAGCAGTTCTTC. This translates into CASSFLAGNNEQFF.

This clonotype has ten or more counts. The chain combines TRBV7-3 with TRBJ2-2; weak D call: TRBD1 (6 bases). Germline CDR1 and CDR2: SGHTA and FQGTGA. The CDR3 length is 14 residues. V was cut by 5 bases and J by 9 bases, with 16 bases left in between. The CDR3 nucleotides are TGTGCCAGCAGCGCCCACAGGGTAACAAGGGAGCTGTTTTTT. It translates to CASSAHRVTRELFF.

The table lists this clonotype with a count of one. The chain links TRBV25-1 to TRBJ2-1; TRBD2 is a possible D gene (6 bases). This CDR3 has 15 residues. Germline lookup yields CDR1 MGHDK and CDR2 SYGVNS. Trimming removed 4 bases from V and 8 bases from J, with 18 bases in between. The CDR3 sequence is CASSASMAERDEQFF. CDR3 nucleotide sequence: TGTGCCAGCAGTGCTTCCATGGCGGAGCGGGATGAGCAGTTCTTC. Variable domain in full (rest from reference TRBV25-1 and TRBJ2-1): EADIYQTPRYLVIGTGKKITLECSQTMGHDKMYWYQQDPGMELHLIHYSYGVNSTEKGDLSSESTVSRIRTEHFPLTLESARPSHTSQYLCASSASMAERDEQFFGPGTRLTVL.

A few counts support this clonotype. This rearrangement joins TRBV7-9 to TRBJ2-7, with 10 bases that match TRBD1. The germline gives CDR1 SEHNR, CDR2 FQNEAQ (reference sequence). The J segment lost 7 bases and the V segment lost 6 bases, leaving 6 bases of the junction unmatched. The CDR3 sequence is 13 residues long. The CDR3 reads CASSSGTGVEQYF. The DNA for the CDR3 is TGTGCCAGCAGTTCCGGGACAGGGGTTGAGCAGTACTTC.

The chain employs TRBV29-1 and TRBJ2-7; D tentatively reads TRBD1 or TRBD2 (5 bases each). The CDR3 loop spans 15 amino acids. The V gene's germline CDR1 is SQVTM and CDR2 ANQGSEA. The V and J ends lost 5 bases and 6 bases respectively, with 23 bases between them. CDR3 protein: CSVYHGAAPTCEQYF. As DNA, the CDR3 is TGCAGCGTTTACCACGGGGCGGCACCTACCTGCGAGCAGTACTTC.

Many counts were recorded for this clonotype. The gene calls are TRBV20-1 and TRBJ2-5; D gene unclear. The V end was cut by 0 bases, the J end by 5 bases, with 4 bases between. This CDR3 has 11 amino acids. Germline-derived CDR1 and CDR2 are DFQATT and SNEGSKA (reference sequence). The CDR3 coding sequence is TGCAGTGCTAGAGAAGGGGAGACCCAGTACTTC. It is translated as CSAREGETQYF.

This clonotype was counted between two and nine times. With a much larger clone just one base away, this may be a read error. The rearrangement links TRBV6-2 or TRBV6-3 to TRBJ1-4; no clear D. In germline, CDR1 is MNHEY, CDR2 SVGEGT. There are 14 residues in the CDR3. In DNA form, the CDR3 reads TGTGCCAGCAGTCGACTGATGTTACGTGAAAAACTGCTTTTT. This sequence encodes CASSRLMLREKLLF.

The rearrangement joins TRBV19 to TRBJ1-5, with 12 bases that match TRBD1. J was trimmed by 4 bases and V by 5 bases; bases with no gene match: 3. CDR1 is LNHDA and CDR2 is SQIVND in the germline V gene (reference sequence). The CDR3 runs to 15 residues. The CDR3 nucleotides read TGTGCCAGTAGTGGGACAGGGGGCTATAATCAGCCCCAGCATTTT. As protein: CASSGTGGYNQPQHF.

This clonotype appeared many times. The gene calls are TRBV18 and TRBJ2-5; D not certain. V lost 3 bases and J lost 0, with 5 bases in between. This CDR3 contains 13 residues. CDR1 is KGHSH and CDR2 is LQKENI in the germline V gene. This CDR3 reads CASSPQYQETQYF. CDR3 nucleotide sequence: TGTGCCAGCTCACCGCAGTACCAAGAGACCCAGTACTTC.

In its sample, this clonotype was seen many times. This chain connects TRBV6-5 to TRBJ1-6; D remains unclear. Germline V gene sequence: CDR1 MNHEY, CDR2 SVGAGI. Trimming left V 5 bases short and J 9 bases short, with 8 bases between. CDR3 length equals 12 residues. CDR3 loop: CASSTPGSPLHF. DNA of the CDR3: TGTGCCAGCAGTACGCCAGGTTCACCCCTCCACTTT.

In this sample, this clonotype turned up many times. The chain carries TRBV27 and TRBJ2-5; D may be TRBD1 (5 bases). CDR1 is MNHEY and CDR2 is SMNVEV in the germline V gene (reference sequence). Trimming pared 1 base from V and 1 base from J, leaving 10 bases between. The CDR3 sequence is 15 residues long. The CDR3 bases are TGTGCCAGCAGTTTATTTGGCAGGGTCCAAGAGACCCAGTACTTC. This translates into CASSLFGRVQETQYF.